The 20 T cell receptor beta chains presented below share a single source sample, sequenced in a study of blood T cell repertoires in COVID-19. Assay: immunoSEQ multiplex PCR; the TCRdb copy retains only in-frame clones and omits some. The sample yields about 160,000 clones, roughly 84% seen once. The specimen sequenced was peripheral blood. Receptor source: a man younger than 35 with active or convalescent COVID-19.

The chain carries TRBV9 and TRBJ1-4; TRBD1 might be the D (6 bases). CDR1 is SGDLS, CDR2 YYNGEE, per germline. V was clipped by 4 bases and J by 0 bases, with 10 bases between them. The CDR3 extends over 15 amino acids. The CDR3 loop reads CASSTGTTTNEKLFF. In nucleotides, the CDR3 is TGTGCCAGCAGCACAGGGACAACAACTAATGAAAAACTGTTTTTT. Using reference TRBV9 and TRBJ1-4 for the parts outside the CDR3, the full variable domain is DSGVTQTPKHLITATGQRVTLRCSPRSGDLSVYWYQQSLDQGLQFLIQYYNGEERAKGNILERFSAQQFPDLHSELNLSSLELGDSALYFCASSTGTTTNEKLFFGSGTQLSVL.

The rearrangement joins TRBV5-1 to TRBJ2-5; no firm D call. The germline V gene encodes CDR1 SGHRS and CDR2 YFSETQ. The CDR3 sequence is 12 residues long. V was trimmed by 0 bases and J by 4 bases, leaving 4 bases between them. The CDR3 is CASSLARETQYF. The CDR3 bases are TGCGCCAGCAGCTTGGCGAGAGAGACCCAGTACTTC. Based on the CDR3 plus reference TRBV5-1 and TRBJ2-5, the full variable domain is KAGVTQTPRYLIKTRGQQVTLSCSPISGHRSVSWYQQTPGQGLQFLFEYFSETQRNKGNFPGRFSGRQFSNSRSEMNVSTLELGDSALYLCASSLARETQYFGPGTRLLVL.

This rearrangement joins TRBV5-1 to TRBJ1-6; D may be TRBD1 (5 bases). V was cut by 0 bases and J by 6 bases, with 16 bases left in between. CDR3 size: 17 residues. Germline values: CDR1 SGHRS, CDR2 YFSETQ. CDR3 nucleotides: TGCGCCAGCAGCTTGGATGTTCCGGGGGGAGGTAATTCACCCCTCCACTTT. It yields the protein CASSLDVPGGGNSPLHF. The variable domain in full, with the rest retrieved from reference TRBV5-1 and TRBJ1-6, is KAGVTQTPRYLIKTRGQQVTLSCSPISGHRSVSWYQQTPGQGLQFLFEYFSETQRNKGNFPGRFSGRQFSNSRSEMNVSTLELGDSALYLCASSLDVPGGGNSPLHFGNGTRLTVT.

The V call is TRBV11-3, the J call TRBJ2-7, with D tentatively TRBD2 (6 bases). Germline loops: CDR1 SGHNT, CDR2 YENEEA. The CDR3 runs 15 residues. Between the trimmed V and J ends, which lost 2 bases and 0 bases, there was a span of 11 bases. This CDR3 reads CASSLQGGLSYEQYF. The CDR3 DNA reads TGTGCCAGCAGCTTACAGGGAGGTCTCTCCTACGAGCAGTACTTC.

The chain links TRBV29-1 to TRBJ1-2, with 9 bases fitting TRBD1. Unmatched junction bases numbered 3, after V lost 6 bases and J lost 4 bases. CDR1 SQVTM and CDR2 ANQGSEA come from the germline V gene. This CDR3 has 12 amino acids. DNA for the CDR3: TGCAGCGTCGCGGACAGGGGCTATGGCTACACCTTC. As protein: CSVADRGYGYTF.

CDR3 nucleotides: TGTGCCAGCAGTTACTCATTAAAAGGCGGACTAGCGGGAGTAGAGGGTGAGCAGTTCTTC. This codes for CASSYSLKGGLAGVEGEQFF. The chain links TRBV6-2 or TRBV6-3 to TRBJ2-1; 13 positions match TRBD2. CDR3 length: 20 amino acids. J was trimmed by 9 bases and V by 0 bases; bases with no gene match: 17. In germline, CDR1 is MNHEY, CDR2 SVGEGT.

The V call is TRBV28, the J call TRBJ2-3; D not certain. The germline V gene encodes CDR1 MDHEN and CDR2 SYDVKM. The CDR3 consists of 16 residues. V lost 2 bases and J 0 bases, leaving 12 bases between the germline ends. The CDR3 spells CASSLVPGTSTDTQYF. The CDR3 coding sequence is TGTGCCAGCAGTTTAGTTCCGGGTACTAGCACAGATACGCAGTATTTT.

The gene calls are TRBV7-9 and TRBJ1-1; 8 nucleotides agree with TRBD1. V gave up 1 base and J gave up 5 bases; unmatched junction bases: 3. CDR1 SEHNR and CDR2 FQNEAQ come from the germline V gene (reference sequence). CDR3 length equals 14 residues. CDR3 amino acids: CASSLVDRVTEAFF. In DNA, the CDR3 is TGTGCCAGCAGCTTAGTGGACAGGGTAACTGAAGCTTTCTTT.

The chain is built from TRBV5-8 and TRBJ2-5, with 9 bases identical to TRBD1. Trimming removed 4 bases from V and 5 bases from J; junction bases left unmatched: 6. Germline CDR1 and CDR2: SGHTS and YDEGEE. The length of the CDR3 is 14 residues. The CDR3 loop reads CASSLGQGRETQYF. The DNA for the CDR3 is TGTGCCAGCAGCCTTGGACAGGGGCGGGAGACCCAGTACTTC.

The J gene is TRBJ1-5, the V gene TRBV19; 8 positions agree with TRBD1. The V gene's germline CDR1 is LNHDA and CDR2 SQIVND (reference sequence). V lost 8 bases to trimming and J lost 5 bases; unmatched junction nucleotides: 14. The CDR3 has 16 amino acids. The CDR3 loop is CASENIRTGRDQPQHF. The CDR3 bases are TGTGCCAGTGAAAACATCCGGACAGGGAGGGATCAGCCCCAGCATTTT.

The chain joins TRBV19 to TRBJ1-5; D ambiguous. The CDR3 length is 15 residues. V lost 7 bases and J 0 bases, leaving 13 bases between the germline ends. In germline, CDR1 is LNHDA, CDR2 SQIVND (reference sequence). CDR3 residues: CASMVDTNSNQPQHF. The CDR3 bases are TGTGCCAGTATGGTCGACACGAATAGCAATCAGCCCCAGCATTTT.

This clone was counted a few times. CDR3 DNA sequence: TGTGCCAGCACCCCAAAGGACAGGGCAAACACCATATATTTT. Encoded protein: CASTPKDRANTIYF. The V and J genes are TRBV6-4 and TRBJ1-3; 8 bases fit TRBD1. Germline V gives CDR1 MRHNA, CDR2 SNTAGT. The CDR3 has 14 residues. The V segment lost 7 bases and the J segment 6 bases; nucleotides outside the gene matches: 8.

The table lists this clone with a count of one. This sequence joins TRBV30 and TRBJ2-6, with D possibly matching TRBD2 (6 bases). The germline CDR1 and CDR2 sequences are GTSNPN and SVGIG (reference sequence). This CDR3 contains 14 residues. The V end lost 2 bases, the J end lost 4 bases, and 9 bases lay between the germline ends. This CDR3 is CAWSKAGGANVLTF. As DNA, the CDR3 is TGTGCCTGGAGTAAGGCGGGAGGGGCCAACGTCCTGACTTTC.

The chain combines TRBV6-5 with TRBJ2-1, with TRBD2 identical over 10 bases. CDR3 length equals 14 residues. With 6 bases clipped from V and 6 bases from J, the junction kept 5 bases outside the gene matches. Germline-derived CDR1 and CDR2 are MNHEY and SVGAGI. The CDR3 sequence: CASRRAGGANEQFF. The CDR3 DNA reads TGTGCCAGCAGACGAGCGGGGGGGGCCAATGAGCAGTTCTTC.

The genes are TRBV2 and TRBJ2-7; D is ambiguous. Trimming removed 0 bases from V and 3 bases from J, with 3 bases in between. Germline CDR1 reads SNHLY; CDR2 reads FYNNEI. The CDR3 has 12 amino acids. In nucleotides, the CDR3 is TGTGCCAGCAGTGAAGCGCGCTACGAGCAGTACTTC. It specifies CASSEARYEQYF.

Comment on this clone: Germline and junction disagree at one end, which may indicate a read error. The gene calls are TRBV7-9 and TRBJ2-2; the match to TRBD1 covers 9 bases. Germline V lookup: CDR1 SEHNR, CDR2 FQNEAQ (reference sequence). The CDR3 has 13 amino acids. CDR3: CASSLVLGDRVTF. In DNA form, the CDR3 reads TGTGCCAGCAGCTTAGTCTTGGGGGACAGGGTGACTTTT.

The V and J genes are TRBV7-3 and TRBJ2-7; 7 nucleotides agree with TRBD1. Germline loops: CDR1 SGHTA, CDR2 FQGTGA. Trimming at V came to 4 bases and at J to 4 bases, leaving 4 bases not matched to a gene. CDR3 length: 13 amino acids. The CDR3 region is CASSYGTAYEQYF. The CDR3, as DNA: TGTGCCAGCAGCTACGGGACAGCTTACGAGCAGTACTTC.

J is TRBJ2-3 and V is TRBV2; the D is unclear. The ends were cut back, 4 bases at V and 0 bases at J, with 5 bases in the middle. Germline CDR1 and CDR2: SNHLY and FYNNEI. The CDR3 length is 13 residues. The CDR3 DNA is TGTGCCAGCAGTGCTCTTAGCACAGATACGCAGTATTTT. It is translated as CASSALSTDTQYF.

The chain is built from TRBV7-6 and TRBJ2-7; tentative D call: TRBD1 (5 bases). V was clipped by 0 bases and J by 0 bases, with 9 bases between them. Germline V gives CDR1 SGHVS, CDR2 FNYEAQ. This CDR3 is 15 amino acids long. The CDR3 loop is CASSLAPDNSYEQYF. In nucleotides, the CDR3 is TGTGCCAGCAGCTTAGCTCCGGACAACTCCTACGAGCAGTACTTC.

The chain's CDR3 is CASSQLLTPDSPLHF. Here the CDR3 DNA reads TGTGCCAGCAGCCAATTACTTACCCCGGATTCACCCCTCCACTTT. The chain employs TRBV3-1 (or the pseudogene TRBV3-2) and TRBJ1-6, with no clear D. Per germline, CDR1 LGHDT and CDR2 YNNKEL (reference sequence). The V end lost 2 bases, the J end lost 8 bases, and 13 bases lay between the germline ends. This CDR3 is built from 15 residues.